The rows below give T cell receptor beta chains drawn from one sample of a study of response to subunit inactivated influenza vaccine. TCRdb independently ran MiXCR on the RT-PCR reads; one entry per CDR3 protein. The table lists about 500,000 distinct CDR3 sequences, more than 7% of them singletons. This sample comprised PBMCs from blood, obtained less than 30 months after vaccination. Source of these receptors: a man aged 50 to 75 who received an inactivated influenza vaccine. The CDR3 runs from the conserved cysteine through the conserved F or W. The D gene is left open where the match is weak. Clone size is given for some rows only: seen once, a few or many times, or a class if the clone is expanded.

V gene: TRBV28; clone size: few; D gene: .; J gene: TRBJ2-2; CDR3 DNA: TGTGCCGGAGAGGACGGGAAGAACACCGGGGAGCTGTTTTTT; CDR3 protein: CAGEDGKNTGELFF
V gene: TRBV5-6; clone size: many; D gene: .; J gene: TRBJ2-1; CDR3 DNA: TGTGCCAGCAGCTTGTTCCGCAATGAGCAGTTCTTC; CDR3 protein: CASSLFRNEQFF
V gene: TRBV28; clone size: few; D gene: TRBD2; J gene: TRBJ2-5; CDR3 DNA: TGTGCCAGCAGTACCCCTTTGAGGACTAGCGGCCAAGAGACCCAGTACTTC; CDR3 protein: CASSTPLRTSGQETQYF
V gene: TRBV4-2; clone size: few; D gene: .; J gene: TRBJ2-1; CDR3 DNA: TGTGCCAGCAGCCAAGATCCGGGAGTTCACAATGAGCAGTTCTTC; CDR3 protein: CASSQDPGVHNEQFF
V gene: TRBV24-1; clone size: many; D gene: TRBD1; J gene: TRBJ2-1; CDR3 DNA: TGTGCCACCAGTGAGAGGGGACAGGCCTACAATGAGCAGTTCTTC; CDR3 protein: CATSERGQAYNEQFF
V gene: TRBV5-5; clone size: .; D gene: .; J gene: TRBJ1-1; CDR3 DNA: TGTGCCAGGGGCTCTGGACTGCTGAACACTGAAGCTTTCTTT; CDR3 protein: CARGSGLLNTEAFF
V gene: TRBV11-2; clone size: few; D gene: .; J gene: TRBJ2-3; CDR3 DNA: TGTGCCAGCAGCTCTGTCGGCCAGGGCCCAGATACGCAGTATTTT; CDR3 protein: CASSSVGQGPDTQYF
V gene: TRBV20-1; clone size: .; D gene: .; J gene: TRBJ1-1; CDR3 DNA: TGCAGCACTGTCCTGAACACTGAAGCTTTCTTT; CDR3 protein: CSTVLNTEAFF
V gene: TRBV28; clone size: .; D gene: TRBD1; J gene: TRBJ2-4; CDR3 DNA: TGTGCCAGCAGTTCCGGACAGGGTGGCATTCAGTACTTC; CDR3 protein: CASSSGQGGIQYF
V gene: TRBV28; clone size: many; D gene: .; J gene: TRBJ2-5; CDR3 DNA: TGTGCCAGCAGTTTACGATCATGGGAGACCCAGTACTTC; CDR3 protein: CASSLRSWETQYF
V gene: TRBV27; clone size: few; D gene: TRBD2; J gene: TRBJ2-3; CDR3 DNA: TGTGCCAGCAGTTTAAAGGGGAGCGGGGTAGATACGCAGTATTTT; CDR3 protein: CASSLKGSGVDTQYF
V gene: TRBV10-3; clone size: many; D gene: TRBD1; J gene: TRBJ2-5; CDR3 DNA: TGTGCCATCGGGACAGGGGGGGACCAAGAGACCCAGTACTTC; CDR3 protein: CAIGTGGDQETQYF
V gene: TRBV29-1; clone size: .; D gene: TRBD1; J gene: TRBJ2-2; CDR3 DNA: TGCAGCGTTTTCAGGGGGTCCGGGGAGCTGTTTTTT; CDR3 protein: CSVFRGSGELFF
V gene: TRBV20-1; clone size: many; D gene: .; J gene: TRBJ2-3; CDR3 DNA: TGCAGTGCTAGAGTTACGACCGGTACCGATACGCAGTATTTT; CDR3 protein: CSARVTTGTDTQYF
V gene: TRBV28; clone size: few; D gene: .; J gene: TRBJ1-1; CDR3 DNA: TGTGCCAGCAGGTTTACGGGGTGGGCTGAAGCTTTCTTT; CDR3 protein: CASRFTGWAEAFF
V gene: TRBV7-9; clone size: .; D gene: .; J gene: TRBJ2-4; CDR3 DNA: TGTGCCAGCAGTGGCTCGACGGACGATCCCAAAAACATTCAGTACTTC; CDR3 protein: CASSGSTDDPKNIQYF
V gene: TRBV28; clone size: many; D gene: TRBD2; J gene: TRBJ2-3; CDR3 DNA: TGTGCCAGCAGTTTAAAGCTTTTCGGCGGGGGACGCACAGATACGCAGTATTTT; CDR3 protein: CASSLKLFGGGRTDTQYF